These T cell receptor beta chains were read from a single sample in a study of blood T cells in healthy people across ages. TCRdb reanalysed the 5' RACE reads using MiXCR and keeps one entry per CDR3 protein. The table lists 500,000 to 700,000 distinct CDR3 sequences, approximately 30% of them singletons. Specimen: blood. Receptors originate from a woman over 75 in good health. CDR3s include the opening cysteine and the closing phenylalanine or tryptophan. D genes are given only for firm matches. The size of a clone is reported for some rows only, either as once, few or many, or as a class for expanded clones.

J | size | V | D | length | DNA | CDR3
TRBJ2-1 | . | TRBV7-9 | TRBD2 | 16 | TGTGCCAGCAGCTTAGGGGAGGGGACTAGCTACAATGAGCAGTTCTTC | CASSLGEGTSYNEQFF
TRBJ1-1 | once | TRBV20-1 | . | 12 | TGCAGTGCTAGTCCGGAGGACACTGAAGCTTTCTTT | CSASPEDTEAFF
TRBJ2-5 | . | TRBV5-6 | TRBD1 | 13 | TGTGCCGGCAGCGCCCGGACAGGAGAGACCCAGTACTTC | CAGSARTGETQYF
TRBJ2-7 | . | TRBV23-1 | . | 15 | TGCGCCAGCAGTCAATCCTCTCAGACTCCTACGAGGCAGTACTTC | CASSQSSQTPTRQYF
TRBJ2-7 | many | TRBV6-2/TRBV6-3 | . | 16 | TGTGCCAGCAGTTATTCGTTTAGAAGTACCCTCTACGAGCAGTACTTC | CASSYSFRSTLYEQYF
TRBJ1-1 | . | TRBV6-2/TRBV6-3 | . | 12 | TGTGCCAGCACTTCGCAGAGCAGGGTGACTTTCTTT | CASTSQSRVTFF
TRBJ1-2 | few | TRBV5-1 | TRBD1 | 16 | TGCGCCAGCAGCTTGGAGACAGGGCTGGGATCCTATGGCTACACCTTC | CASSLETGLGSYGYTF
TRBJ1-1 | . | TRBV6-5 | . | 15 | TGTGCCAGCAGTTACTCGATTACGACTAAAGCTGAAGCTTTCTTT | CASSYSITTKAEAFF
TRBJ2-3 | many | TRBV4-3 | TRBD2 | 17 | TGCGCCAGCAGCCAGGAAAAGACTAGCGGGATCACAGATACGCAGTATTTT | CASSQEKTSGITDTQYF
TRBJ2-7 | many | TRBV4-3 | TRBD1 | 14 | TGCGCCAGCAGCCAAGATGGGACAGGGGGCGAGCAGTACTTC | CASSQDGTGGEQYF
TRBJ2-7 | few | TRBV6-2/TRBV6-3 | . | 14 | TGTGCCAGCAGTTACTCGTTCAGGGACCACGAGCAGTACTTC | CASSYSFRDHEQYF
TRBJ2-7 | many | TRBV7-2 | . | 15 | TGTGCCAGCAGCTTAGGGATTTTAGGGGGTAAGGAGCAGTACTTC | CASSLGILGGKEQYF
TRBJ2-7 | . | TRBV20-1 | . | 14 | TGCAGTGCTAGAACTCCGGCCCTGGGGAATGAGCAGTACTTC | CSARTPALGNEQYF
TRBJ1-1 | . | TRBV15 | . | 13 | TGTGCCACCAGCAGGAGGGGGAATACTGAAGCTTTCTTT | CATSRRGNTEAFF
TRBJ2-3 | many | TRBV7-2 | . | 13 | TGTGCCAGCCGGCAGCGTAGCACAGATACGCAGTATTTT | CASRQRSTDTQYF
TRBJ1-6 | many | TRBV3-1 | . | 17 | TGTGCCAGCAGTCAAGCGATAGCGTACTCCTATAATTCACCCCTCCACTTT | CASSQAIAYSYNSPLHF
TRBJ1-1 | few | TRBV10-3 | . | 13 | TGTGCCATCAACATACCGGGACAAGGTGAAGCTTTCTTT | CAINIPGQGEAFF
TRBJ2-6 | once | TRBV7-3 | . | 15 | TGTGCCAGCAGCTTTGGGGAGTCTGGGGCCAACGTCCTGACTTTC | CASSFGESGANVLTF
TRBJ2-5 | . | TRBV20-1 | . | 12 | TGCAGGGCCTCGGGACTTTGGGAGACCCAGTACTTC | CRASGLWETQYF
TRBJ2-1 | few | TRBV7-8 | . | 12 | TGTGCCAGCAGCCGAGGGGATAGTGAGCAGTTCTTC | CASSRGDSEQFF
TRBJ1-1 | many | TRBV29-1 | . | 12 | TGCAGCGGAGGACAGCCCAACACTGAAGCTTTCTTT | CSGGQPNTEAFF
TRBJ2-5 | . | TRBV7-2 | TRBD2 | 12 | TGTACCAGCAGCCAAGGGACTACCGCCCAGTACTTC | CTSSQGTTAQYF
TRBJ2-2 | . | TRBV11-2 | TRBD1 | 16 | TGTGCCAGCAGTAGCAGGACAGGGGGCGGTGGCGGGGAGCTGTTTTTT | CASSSRTGGGGGELFF
TRBJ1-5 | . | TRBV20-1 | . | 16 | TGCAGTGCTAGAGATTTGGGGGGGTTCCGCAATCAGCCCCAGCATTTT | CSARDLGGFRNQPQHF
TRBJ1-1 | . | TRBV29-1 | . | 13 | TGCAGCGGATCCGGACACTTGAACACTGAAGCTTTCTTT | CSGSGHLNTEAFF